The sequence of this T cell receptor beta chain was determined in a study of beta chain features in type 1 diabetes. cDNA synthesis used the whole RNA isolate, giving expressed TCRB sequences. Clones were sequenced by immunoSEQ multiplex PCR, and TCRdb holds only the in-frame ones, with some missing. This sample yields hundreds of thousands of clones, of which around a sixth are seen a single time; roughly 0.098% belongs to the top ten. The CDR3 is 15 residues long. Trimming removed 3 bases from V and 5 bases from J; junction bases left unmatched: 6. Germline assignment: CDR1 SGHTA and CDR2 FQGNSA. Sequenced material: naive CD4+ T cells from blood. The J gene is TRBJ2-3, the V gene TRBV7-2; 9 nucleotides line up with TRBD2. The TCR comes from a man aged 18 to 29 in good health. The CDR3: CASSFTSGLGDTQYF. CDR3 nucleotide sequence: TGTGCCAGCAGCTTCACTAGCGGGCTGGGAGATACGCAGTATTTT.